The present entry profiles one T cell receptor beta chain with its context. No antigen is known for it. From the reads, TCRdb called clonotypes with MiXCR, one entry per CDR3 protein. This table has some 590,000 distinct CDR3 sequences, roughly 43% appearing once. The data were obtained in a study of T cell repertoires in cytomegalovirus infection. At the level of the study: Public TCR beta signatures provided an indication of both CMV infection and a matching HLA type. Study-level points and caveats: CMV carriers with the relevant HLA were identified by cumulative public TCR beta family frequency. HLA-C-restricted TCR beta clonotypes specific for CMV led the ex vivo response.

Germline loops: CDR1 MNHNS, CDR2 SASEGT. This CDR3 is 15 amino acids long. Trimming removed 9 bases from V and 0 bases from J, with 15 bases in between. The chain combines TRBV6-1 with TRBJ2-4; D may be TRBD1 (7 bases). The source of this sequence is a human donor in good health (CMV status not recorded). Some clones in this sample may be carry-over from other donors' samples. The sequenced sample was cultured PBMCs, obtained from culture after CMV antigen stimulation. CDR3 in DNA: TGTGCCAGTGGGAGGACAGGCCTAGCCAAAAACATTCAGTACTTC. It codes for CASGRTGLAKNIQYF.